Listed below are T cell receptor beta chains from one sample, sequenced in a study of T cell repertoires in cytomegalovirus infection. TCRdb passed the reads through MiXCR, listing each CDR3 protein once. Of about 100,000 distinct CDR3 sequences in the sample, more than 20% were seen once. Sequenced material: CD8+ T cells from PBMCs. All receptors come from a human donor in good health (CMV status not recorded). Some clones in this sample may be carry-over from other donors' samples. The CDR3 runs from the conserved cysteine through the conserved F or W.

v_call,cdr3_aa
TRBV12-3/TRBV12-4,CASRAGTGVTSSYNEQFF
TRBV12-3/TRBV12-4,CASSEQGSEAFF
TRBV29-1,CSVSGGDTDTQYF
TRBV30,CAWSGPVQETQYF
TRBV19,CASRGDERMNTEAFF
TRBV7-9,CASSTGLAVAKNIQYF
TRBV4-2,CASSQEGLAGRNEQYF
TRBV20-1,CSARLAGPQEQYF
TRBV5-8,CASSLAAGGEQFF
TRBV19,CASSLFGQVPGELFF
TRBV4-3,CASSQEEGTGGIEAFF
TRBV7-3,CASSSGVVTDTQYF
TRBV11-2,CASSLVPGTSGSKAYEQYF
TRBV7-2,CASSPRGGYISYEQYF
TRBV7-6,CASSTPGQGYDEQFF
TRBV12-3/TRBV12-4,CASRKDRGGGYTF
TRBV29-1,CSVDGRVTGQAETQYF
TRBV28,CASSPGQEYSRGSGNTIYF
TRBV7-2,CASSLGVASTDTQYF
TRBV6-1,CASSEGDTGELFF
TRBV27,CASSFGRGGQPQHF
TRBV7-8,CASTYFGWTSGRTDTQYF
TRBV7-9,CASSPRTSLSYEQYF
TRBV12-3/TRBV12-4,CASRGPPKVYEQYF
TRBV7-9,CASSLASSNYGYTF
TRBV7-9,CASSLSDYGYTF
TRBV12-3/TRBV12-4,CASSLVGMSTDTQYF
TRBV4-3,CASSPIPTDPYEQYF
TRBV6-5,CASSLNGGGNQPQHF
TRBV29-1,CSVTGQGNSGANVLTF
TRBV27,CASSFAGGPGGEQFF
TRBV6-1,CASSEWLAGGLQETQYF
TRBV4-1,CASSQDRQGVTYEQYF
TRBV6-1,CASSSKVAGGYTDTQYF
TRBV12-3/TRBV12-4,CASSFSPGRGAGGYTF
TRBV28,CASSLVQGIQPQHF
TRBV7-9,CASSLDSHEQYF
TRBV20-1,CSARDGELEAKNIQYF
TRBV9,CASSVEGVSYNEQFF
TRBV20-1,CSARDQTGGNSAEAFF
TRBV10-1,CASIKDGYTF
TRBV12-3/TRBV12-4,CASTSYRGMVVNEQFF
TRBV6-5,CAAKGRENTEAFF
TRBV6-1,CASSQGNPYEQYF
TRBV6-2/TRBV6-3,CASSLRDTPGDTQYF
TRBV7-9,CASRSNLLQETQYF